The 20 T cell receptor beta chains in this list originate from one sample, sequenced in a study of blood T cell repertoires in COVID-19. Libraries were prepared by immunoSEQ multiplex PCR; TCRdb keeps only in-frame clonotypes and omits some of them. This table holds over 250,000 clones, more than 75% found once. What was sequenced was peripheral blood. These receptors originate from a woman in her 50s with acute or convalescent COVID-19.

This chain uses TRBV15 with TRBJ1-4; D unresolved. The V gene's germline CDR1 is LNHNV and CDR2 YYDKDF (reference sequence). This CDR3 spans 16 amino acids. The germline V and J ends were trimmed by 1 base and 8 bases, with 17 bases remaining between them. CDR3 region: CATSRGARVLGEKLFF. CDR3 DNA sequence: TGTGCCACCAGCAGAGGTGCCCGGGTCCTAGGCGAAAAACTGTTTTTT. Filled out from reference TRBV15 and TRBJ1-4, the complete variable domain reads DAMVIQNPRYQVTQFGKPVTLSCSQTLNHNVMYWYQQKSSQAPKLLFHYYDKDFNNEADTPDNFQSRRPNTSFCFLDIRSPGLGDTAMYLCATSRGARVLGEKLFFGSGTQLSVL.

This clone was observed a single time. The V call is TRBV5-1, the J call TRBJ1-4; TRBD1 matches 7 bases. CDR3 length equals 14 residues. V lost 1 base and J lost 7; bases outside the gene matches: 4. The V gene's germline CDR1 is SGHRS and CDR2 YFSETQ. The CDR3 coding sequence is TGCGCCAGCAGCTTGAGTGGACAGGCTGAAAAACTGTTTTTT. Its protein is CASSLSGQAEKLFF.

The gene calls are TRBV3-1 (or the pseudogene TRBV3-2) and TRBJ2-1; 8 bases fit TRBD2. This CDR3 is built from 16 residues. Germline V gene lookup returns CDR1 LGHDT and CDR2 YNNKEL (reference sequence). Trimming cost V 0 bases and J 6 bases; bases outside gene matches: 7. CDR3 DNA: TGTGCCAGCAGCCAAGATGTCGGGACTAGTAGCAATGAGCAGTTCTTC. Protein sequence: CASSQDVGTSSNEQFF.

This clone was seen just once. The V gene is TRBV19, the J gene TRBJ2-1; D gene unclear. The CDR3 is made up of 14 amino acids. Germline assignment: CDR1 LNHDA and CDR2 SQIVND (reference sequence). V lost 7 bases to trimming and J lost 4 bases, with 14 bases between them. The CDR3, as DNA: TGTGCCAGTACGGTCCCAGGATCATACAATGAGCAGTTCTTC. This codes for CASTVPGSYNEQFF. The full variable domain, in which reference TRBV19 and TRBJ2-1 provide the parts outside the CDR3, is DGGITQSPKYLFRKEGQNVTLSCEQNLNHDAMYWYRQDPGQGLRLIYYSQIVNDFQKGDIAEGYSVSREKKESFPLTVTSAQKNPTAFYLCASTVPGSYNEQFFGPGTRLTVL.

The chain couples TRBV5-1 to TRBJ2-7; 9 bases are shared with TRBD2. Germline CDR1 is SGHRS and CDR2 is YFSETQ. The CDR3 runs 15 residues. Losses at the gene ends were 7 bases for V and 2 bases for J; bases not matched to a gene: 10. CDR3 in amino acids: CASRGGPSGTYEQYF. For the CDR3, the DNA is TGCGCCAGCCGGGGGGGGCCTAGCGGGACCTACGAGCAGTACTTC.

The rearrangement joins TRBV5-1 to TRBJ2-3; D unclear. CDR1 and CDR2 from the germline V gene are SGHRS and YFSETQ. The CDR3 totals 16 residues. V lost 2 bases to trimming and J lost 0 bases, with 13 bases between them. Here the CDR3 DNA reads TGCGCCAGCAGCTTATACGCGAGCGACAGCACAGATACGCAGTATTTT. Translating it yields CASSLYASDSTDTQYF.

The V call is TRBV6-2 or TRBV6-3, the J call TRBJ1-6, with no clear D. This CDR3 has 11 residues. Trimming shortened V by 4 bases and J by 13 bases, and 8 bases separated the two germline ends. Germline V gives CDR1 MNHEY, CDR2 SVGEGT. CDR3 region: CASSSAGPLHF. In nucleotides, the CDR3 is TGTGCCAGCAGTTCGGCAGGCCCCCTCCACTTT.

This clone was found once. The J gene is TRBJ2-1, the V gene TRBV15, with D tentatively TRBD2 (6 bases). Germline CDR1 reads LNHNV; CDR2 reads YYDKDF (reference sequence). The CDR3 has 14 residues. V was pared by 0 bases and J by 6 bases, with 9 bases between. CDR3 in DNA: TGTGCCACCAGCAGAGAGGAGGGGTCCAATGAGCAGTTCTTC. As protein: CATSREEGSNEQFF. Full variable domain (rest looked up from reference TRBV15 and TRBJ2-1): DAMVIQNPRYQVTQFGKPVTLSCSQTLNHNVMYWYQQKSSQAPKLLFHYYDKDFNNEADTPDNFQSRRPNTSFCFLDIRSPGLGDTAMYLCATSREEGSNEQFFGPGTRLTVL.

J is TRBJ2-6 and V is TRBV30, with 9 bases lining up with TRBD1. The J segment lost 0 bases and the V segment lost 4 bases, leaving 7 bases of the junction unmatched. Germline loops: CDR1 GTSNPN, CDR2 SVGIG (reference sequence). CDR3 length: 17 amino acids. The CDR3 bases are TGTGCCTGGAAGGACAGGGGAACACTCTCTGGGGCCAACGTCCTGACTTTC. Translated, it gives CAWKDRGTLSGANVLTF. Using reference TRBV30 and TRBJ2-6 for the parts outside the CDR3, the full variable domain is SQTIHQWPATLVQPVGSPLSLECTVEGTSNPNLYWYRQAAGRGLQLLFYSVGIGQISSEVPQNLSASRPQDRQFILSSKKLLLSDSGFYLCAWKDRGTLSGANVLTFGAGSRLTVL.

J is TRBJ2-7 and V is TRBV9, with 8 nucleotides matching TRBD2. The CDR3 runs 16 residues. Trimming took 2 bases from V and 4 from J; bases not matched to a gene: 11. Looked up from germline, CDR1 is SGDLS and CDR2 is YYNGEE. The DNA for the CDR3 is TGTGCCAGCAGCGTTAGACCCGCGGGAGGCTCATACGAGCAGTACTTC. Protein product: CASSVRPAGGSYEQYF. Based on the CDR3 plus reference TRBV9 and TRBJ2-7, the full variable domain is DSGVTQTPKHLITATGQRVTLRCSPRSGDLSVYWYQQSLDQGLQFLIQYYNGEERAKGNILERFSAQQFPDLHSELNLSSLELGDSALYFCASSVRPAGGSYEQYFGPGTRLTVT.

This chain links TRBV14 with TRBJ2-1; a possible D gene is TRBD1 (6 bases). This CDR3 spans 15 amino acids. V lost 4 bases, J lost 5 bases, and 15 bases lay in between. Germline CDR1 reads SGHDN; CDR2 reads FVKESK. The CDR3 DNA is TGTGCCAGCAGCCTTCCGTGGGGACACGACAATGAGCAGTTCTTC. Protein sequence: CASSLPWGHDNEQFF.

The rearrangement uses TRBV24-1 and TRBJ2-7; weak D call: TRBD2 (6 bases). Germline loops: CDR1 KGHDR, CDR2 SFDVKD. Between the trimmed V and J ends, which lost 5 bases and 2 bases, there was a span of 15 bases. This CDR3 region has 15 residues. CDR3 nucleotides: TGTGCCACCAGTGCGTTGCAGGGACTTACCTACGAGCAGTACTTC. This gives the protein CATSALQGLTYEQYF.

CDR3 residues: CASSSSGRNEQFF. Written as DNA, the CDR3 is TGTGCCAGTAGTTCTAGCGGGAGGAATGAGCAGTTCTTC. The rearrangement joins TRBV19 to TRBJ2-1; 11 bases are a match to TRBD2. J lost 7 bases, V lost 5 bases, and 1 base had no gene match. Germline V CDR1 and CDR2: LNHDA, SQIVND (reference sequence). There are 13 residues in the CDR3. Variable domain in full (rest from reference TRBV19 and TRBJ2-1): DGGITQSPKYLFRKEGQNVTLSCEQNLNHDAMYWYRQDPGQGLRLIYYSQIVNDFQKGDIAEGYSVSREKKESFPLTVTSAQKNPTAFYLCASSSSGRNEQFFGPGTRLTVL.

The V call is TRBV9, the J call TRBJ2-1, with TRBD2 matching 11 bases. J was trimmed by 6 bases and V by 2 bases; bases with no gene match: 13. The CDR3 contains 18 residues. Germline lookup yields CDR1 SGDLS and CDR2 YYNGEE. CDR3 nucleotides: TGTGCCAGCAGCGTCGGAATACGGGCTAGCGGGAGGAGCAATGAGCAGTTCTTC. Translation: CASSVGIRASGRSNEQFF.

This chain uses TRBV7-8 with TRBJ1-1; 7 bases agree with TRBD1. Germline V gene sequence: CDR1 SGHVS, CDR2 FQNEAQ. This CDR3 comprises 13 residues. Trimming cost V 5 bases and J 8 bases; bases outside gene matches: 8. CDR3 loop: CASSLGTVLEAFF. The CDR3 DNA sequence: TGTGCCAGCAGCCTCGGGACAGTACTAGAAGCTTTCTTT.

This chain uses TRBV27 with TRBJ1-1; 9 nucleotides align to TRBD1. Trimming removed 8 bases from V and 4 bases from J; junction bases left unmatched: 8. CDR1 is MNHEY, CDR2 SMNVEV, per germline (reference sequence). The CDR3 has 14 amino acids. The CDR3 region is CASLDRGDSTEAFF. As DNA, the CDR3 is TGTGCCAGCCTAGACAGGGGGGACAGCACTGAAGCTTTCTTT.

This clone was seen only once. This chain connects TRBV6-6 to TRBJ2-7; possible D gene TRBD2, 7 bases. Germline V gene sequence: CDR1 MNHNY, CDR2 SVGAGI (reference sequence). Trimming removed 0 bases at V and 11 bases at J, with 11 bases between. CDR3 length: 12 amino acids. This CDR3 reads CASSYSGGTKYF. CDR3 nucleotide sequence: TGTGCCAGCAGTTACTCGGGGGGGACAAAGTACTTC.

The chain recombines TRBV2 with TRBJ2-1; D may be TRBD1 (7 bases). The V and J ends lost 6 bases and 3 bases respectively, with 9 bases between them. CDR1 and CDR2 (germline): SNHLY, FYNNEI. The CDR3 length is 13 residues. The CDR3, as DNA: TGTGCCAGCAGGCGGGACAGCTACAATGAGCAGTTCTTC. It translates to CASRRDSYNEQFF.

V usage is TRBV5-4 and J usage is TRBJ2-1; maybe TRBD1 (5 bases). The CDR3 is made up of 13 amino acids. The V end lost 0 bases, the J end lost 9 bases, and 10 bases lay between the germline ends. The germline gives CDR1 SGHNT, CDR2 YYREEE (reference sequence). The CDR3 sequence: CASSLAGSGEQFF. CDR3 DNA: TGTGCCAGCAGCTTGGCAGGGTCGGGTGAGCAGTTCTTC. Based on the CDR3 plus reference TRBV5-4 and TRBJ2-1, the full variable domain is ETGVTQSPTHLIKTRGQQVTLRCSSQSGHNTVSWYQQALGQGPQFIFQYYREEENGRGNFPPRFSGLQFPNYSSELNVNALELDDSALYLCASSLAGSGEQFFGPGTRLTVL.

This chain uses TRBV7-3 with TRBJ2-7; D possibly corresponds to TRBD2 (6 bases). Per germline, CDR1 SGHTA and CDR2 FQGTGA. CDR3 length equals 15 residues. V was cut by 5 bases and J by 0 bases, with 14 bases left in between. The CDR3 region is CASSPGGASSYEQYF. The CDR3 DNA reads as TGTGCCAGCAGCCCAGGCGGGGCAAGCTCCTACGAGCAGTACTTC.